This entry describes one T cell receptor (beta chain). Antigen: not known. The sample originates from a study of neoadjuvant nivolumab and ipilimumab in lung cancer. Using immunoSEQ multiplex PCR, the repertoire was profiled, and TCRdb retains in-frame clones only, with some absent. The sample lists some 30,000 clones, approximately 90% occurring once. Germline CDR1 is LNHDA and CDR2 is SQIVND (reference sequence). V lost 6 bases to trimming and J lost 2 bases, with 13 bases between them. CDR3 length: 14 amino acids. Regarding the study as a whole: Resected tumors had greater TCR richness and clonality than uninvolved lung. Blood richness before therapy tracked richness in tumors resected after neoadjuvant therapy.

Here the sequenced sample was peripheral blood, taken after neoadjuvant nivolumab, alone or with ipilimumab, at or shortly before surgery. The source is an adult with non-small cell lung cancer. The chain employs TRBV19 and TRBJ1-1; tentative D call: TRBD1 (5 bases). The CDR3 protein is CASSAKGPNTEAFF. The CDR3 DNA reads TGTGCCAGTAGCGCTAAGGGGCCCAACACTGAAGCTTTCTTT.